This T cell receptor (beta chain) was captured in a study of T cell repertoires in cytomegalovirus infection. Study summary: From public TCR beta signatures came an indication of both CMV infection and matching HLA type. Study-level findings and limits: Pooled public TCR beta family frequency picked out CMV carriers with the relevant HLA. Clonotypes of TCR beta that were HLA-C-restricted and CMV-specific dominated the ex vivo response.

One entry per CDR3 protein, called by TCRdb with MiXCR from the reads. The table records about 230,000 distinct CDR3 sequences, approximately 22% of them present only once. On this clonotype: Its matching antigen is unknown.

The length of the CDR3 is 20 residues. J gave up 0 bases and V 1 base, and 15 bases lay outside the gene matches. Germline V gene data show CDR1 as SGHVS and CDR2 as FQNEAQ. The chain has TRBV7-8 and TRBJ1-2, with 9 bases lining up with TRBD1. The origin of this receptor is a human donor in good health (CMV status not recorded). Some clones in this sample may be carry-over from other donors' samples. The sequenced material came from CD8+ T cells from PBMCs. CDR3 nucleotide sequence: TGTGCCAGCAGCTTAGTCGGGACAGGGCCACTTCTCGTCCCTAACTATGGCTACACCTTC. Amino acid sequence: CASSLVGTGPLLVPNYGYTF.